This TCR beta chain comes out of a study of blood T cells in healthy people across ages (dated by TCRdb to between 2015 and 2016). Describing the broader study: Template switching captured roughly one uniquely barcoded TCR beta cDNA molecule per two T cells in model experiments. Two additional independent replicas of 1 million unique cDNA reads from the same blood draw were analyzed for two donors (one aged 18 to 30 and one aged 80 or older). Donors of different ages were randomly distributed across sequencing lanes to avoid experimental bias. Four age groups were formed from the donors: young (average about 15 years), middle-aged (approximately 41), aged (roughly 58) and long-lived (more than 75). Age-related changes in TCR beta repertoire diversity were measured in the study by deep sequencing normalized with unique cDNA molecular identifiers. Findings and caveats that apply to the study as a whole: Donor CMV infection status was unknown, potentially confounding age-related changes in expanded clonotypes. As age increased, observed TCR beta diversity per million T cells dropped in a roughly linear way, and a significant reduction was already evident by age 40. Since profiling was done on bulk unsorted PBMCs, naive and antigen-experienced compartments could not be conclusively compared. Estimates of total diversity based on one million sequenced T cells were considered lower bounds and underestimates. Compared with the aged group, more naive CD4+ T cells, fewer expanded clones and increased TCR diversity were shown by the long-lived group, suggesting age selection. Observed TCR beta diversity correlated strongly with the percentage of naive T cells measured by flow cytometry.

The library was generated by 5' RACE. The sequencer listed for this sample is Illumina HiSeq 2500. A second PCR of about 6 to 11 cycles was run with a J-beta primer mix and a sample-barcoded 5' primer. Each TCR beta cDNA molecule received a unique molecular identifier from a template-switch 5' adaptor carrying 12 random nucleotides. At least 2.5 million CDR3-containing paired-end reads were obtained from each sample. First-strand cDNA was synthesized from all RNA with the Mint cDNA synthesis kit, primed by a TRBC-specific oligonucleotide. Following uracil-DNA glycosylase treatment, all cDNA underwent a first 18-cycle PCR with the universal primers M1SS and BC2_uni_R. The original methods were these. Each sample was normalized by randomly selecting 1 million high-quality reads, each carrying a distinct molecular identifier. Reads sharing molecular identifiers were discarded rather than binned into consensus sequences. CDR3 identification, clonotype clustering and error correction used MiTCR with a Q25 quality threshold and the strictest error-elimination algorithm. A nonparametric unseen species model using Euler transformation provided a lower-bound estimate of total TCR beta diversity. Starting from the raw public reads, TCRdb applied fastp trimming at Q25, assembled clones with MiXCR and retained in-frame beta chains. Every entry covers one CDR3 protein and lists the most common genes and DNA from its rows. These V and J calls rely on TCRdb rather than the paper's analysis. The sample includes 800,000 to 950,000 distinct CDR3 sequences, with roughly 35% observed a single time. The ten largest clones represent 10% to 15% of the sample.

Systemically healthy Caucasian individuals from Russia, some 40 in total and aged roughly 6 to 100 years, were included as donors. Each donor gave around 9.5 milliliters of peripheral blood, collected into EDTA-treated Vacutainer tubes. Ficoll-Paque density-gradient centrifugation was used to isolate PBMCs, with at least 7 million per sample. Total RNA was extracted from PBMCs with Trizol reagent, with at least 6 micrograms obtained per sample. Naive CD45RAhigh/CD27high T cell percentages were measured by flow cytometry on a PBMC aliquot from every donor. At the junction V is shortened by 0 bases and J by 5 bases, with 14 bases in between. The germline V gene yields SGHRS for CDR1 and YFSETQ for CDR2. The CDR3, from cysteine to phenylalanine, totals 15 residues. Kept here is only the CDR3 DNA, which spans 45 bases and is read in frame from base 1. Regarding this clonotype: This receptor's antigen is unknown. Base qualities are not at hand, and no much larger clone is one base apart.

The chain links TRBV5-1 with TRBJ1-1; the D gene is perhaps TRBD1, from 6 matching bases. The TCR was taken from a man younger than 30 in good health. The source material was blood. Read as DNA, the sequence is TGCGCCAGCAGCTTGGGGGGTCAGGGGAGGACTGAAGCTTTCTTT. This yields the protein CASSLGGQGRTEAFF.